This TCR beta chain was sequenced during a study of T cell responses to AZD1222 COVID-19 vaccine. Background on the study: The analysis combined second doses at about 4 or about 12 weeks.

V dropped 2 bases and J dropped 7 bases, with 9 bases sitting between them. The CDR3 is made up of 14 amino acids. Germline V gene sequence: CDR1 LGHDT, CDR2 YNNKEL (reference sequence). Study-wide findings and caveats: Regions 160-218 and 743-854 held dominance among vaccine-associated CD4 TCRs, which spanned spike. Donors in the cohort were predominantly white British and more often female, and clonal diversity was possibly underestimated. After the peak T cell response, and only then, were repertoires sampled.

The protocol was immunoSEQ multiplex PCR, while the TCRdb copy is restricted to in-frame clones and leaves out a portion. This table holds 95,000 to 110,000 clones, 90% found once. A note on this clone: Antigen unknown.

V and J are TRBV3-1 (or the pseudogene TRBV3-2) and TRBJ1-6; D not certain. The TCR comes from an adult in good health. Sample: peripheral blood, taken on day 0 of AZD1222 vaccination. The CDR3 sequence: CASSQLGKNSPLHF. The CDR3, as DNA: TGTGCCAGCAGCCAACTCGGGAAAAATTCACCCCTCCACTTT.